This is a list of T cell receptor beta chains from one sample in a study of blood T cell repertoires in COVID-19. TCRdb's table, derived via immunoSEQ multiplex PCR, lists solely in-frame clones and lacks some. The profile shows over 110,000 clones, over 75% of them singletons. The sequencing sample was made of PBMCs or T cells enriched from blood (not recorded which). Receptors were obtained from a man aged 45-60 years in a cohort exposed to, infected with or recovered from COVID-19 (not recorded which). The conserved cysteine and the conserved F or W are not part of the CDR3 here. The D gene is left open where the match is weak.

d_call: NA; v_call: TRBV7-9; j_call: TRBJ1-3; cdr3_aa: ASSLNRVISGNTIY
d_call: TRBD1; v_call: TRBV11-3; j_call: TRBJ2-7; cdr3_aa: ASSLGGQAYEQY
d_call: NA; v_call: TRBV13; j_call: TRBJ1-2; cdr3_aa: ASSLGPNYGYT
d_call: TRBD1; v_call: TRBV7-9; j_call: TRBJ2-3; cdr3_aa: ASSSGTGAQY
d_call: NA; v_call: TRBV10-1; j_call: TRBJ1-1; cdr3_aa: ASSETTKSTEAF
d_call: TRBD1; v_call: TRBV5-1; j_call: TRBJ2-1; cdr3_aa: ASSSRDSSYNEQF
d_call: NA; v_call: TRBV27; j_call: TRBJ2-3; cdr3_aa: ASSLRLPINSDTQY
d_call: TRBD1; v_call: TRBV7-2; j_call: TRBJ1-5; cdr3_aa: ASSSGTGALNGQPQH
d_call: NA; v_call: TRBV18; j_call: TRBJ2-6; cdr3_aa: ASSPPAGANVLT
d_call: TRBD2; v_call: TRBV4-2; j_call: TRBJ2-1; cdr3_aa: ASSQEGTSGSYEQF
d_call: NA; v_call: TRBV21-1; j_call: TRBJ2-7; cdr3_aa: ASTSFSDPRHRPYEQY
d_call: NA; v_call: TRBV21-1; j_call: TRBJ1-5; cdr3_aa: ASSKDFKTGLKQPQH
d_call: NA; v_call: TRBV5-6; j_call: TRBJ1-1; cdr3_aa: ASSRTNEAF
d_call: NA; v_call: TRBV30; j_call: TRBJ1-5; cdr3_aa: AWSETALTQPQH
d_call: TRBD1; v_call: TRBV9; j_call: TRBJ2-7; cdr3_aa: ASSLTGGMNEQY
d_call: NA; v_call: TRBV5-1; j_call: TRBJ2-7; cdr3_aa: ASSFDSSYEQY
d_call: NA; v_call: TRBV5-4; j_call: TRBJ1-2; cdr3_aa: AHPTAGSFLGNYGYT
d_call: TRBD2; v_call: TRBV4-2; j_call: TRBJ2-5; cdr3_aa: ASSQDGAGVSETQY
d_call: NA; v_call: TRBV10-1; j_call: TRBJ2-7; cdr3_aa: ASSEGALDSYEQY
d_call: TRBD1; v_call: TRBV7-9; j_call: TRBJ1-2; cdr3_aa: ASSLQGANGYT
d_call: NA; v_call: TRBV10-2; j_call: TRBJ1-1; cdr3_aa: ASSDPLFTEAF
d_call: NA; v_call: TRBV29-1; j_call: TRBJ1-1; cdr3_aa: SAAPGEVNTEAF
d_call: TRBD1; v_call: TRBV11-2; j_call: TRBJ2-5; cdr3_aa: ASSLADREETQY
d_call: NA; v_call: TRBV30; j_call: TRBJ1-2; cdr3_aa: AWSPGGRTAEKSYT
d_call: NA; v_call: TRBV19; j_call: TRBJ1-6; cdr3_aa: ASSIPDSPLH
d_call: TRBD1; v_call: TRBV19; j_call: TRBJ1-5; cdr3_aa: ASSSLQGAKGNQPQH
d_call: NA; v_call: TRBV11-1; j_call: TRBJ2-7; cdr3_aa: ASSPKGNSREQY
d_call: NA; v_call: TRBV5-4; j_call: TRBJ2-5; cdr3_aa: ASSLLAFQETQY
d_call: NA; v_call: TRBV7-9; j_call: TRBJ1-5; cdr3_aa: ASSRGGGGYQPQH
d_call: NA; v_call: TRBV6-5; j_call: TRBJ2-6; cdr3_aa: ASRFTGAGANVLT
d_call: NA; v_call: TRBV24-1; j_call: TRBJ1-5; cdr3_aa: ATSEAQGNQPQH
d_call: NA; v_call: TRBV29-1; j_call: TRBJ1-2; cdr3_aa: SVDSGGTNYGYT
d_call: NA; v_call: TRBV25-1; j_call: TRBJ2-7; cdr3_aa: ASSYGDKQY
d_call: NA; v_call: TRBV30; j_call: TRBJ2-1; cdr3_aa: AWSVTGYNEQF
d_call: TRBD1; v_call: TRBV24-1; j_call: TRBJ1-2; cdr3_aa: ATSDSTGGAYGYT